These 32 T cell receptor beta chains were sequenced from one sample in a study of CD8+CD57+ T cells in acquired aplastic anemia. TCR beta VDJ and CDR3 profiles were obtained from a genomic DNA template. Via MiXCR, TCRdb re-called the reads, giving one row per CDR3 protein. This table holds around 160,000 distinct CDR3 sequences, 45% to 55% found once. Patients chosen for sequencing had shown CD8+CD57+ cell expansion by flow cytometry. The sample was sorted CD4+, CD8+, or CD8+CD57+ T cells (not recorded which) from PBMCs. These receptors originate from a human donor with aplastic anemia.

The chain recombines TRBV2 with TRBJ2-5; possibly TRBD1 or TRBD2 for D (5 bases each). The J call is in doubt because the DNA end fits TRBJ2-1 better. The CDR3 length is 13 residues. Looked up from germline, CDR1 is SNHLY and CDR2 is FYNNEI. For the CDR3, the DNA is TGTGCCAGCAGTTCTCGATTAGGGGAGACCCAGTTCTTC. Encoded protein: CASSSRLGETQFF.

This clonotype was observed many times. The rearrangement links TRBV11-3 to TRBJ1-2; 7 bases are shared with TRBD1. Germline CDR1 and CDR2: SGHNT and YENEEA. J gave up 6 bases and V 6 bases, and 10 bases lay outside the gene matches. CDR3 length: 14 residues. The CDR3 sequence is CASRKRDSYDGYTF. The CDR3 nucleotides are TGTGCCAGCAGAAAAAGGGACAGCTACGATGGCTACACCTTC.

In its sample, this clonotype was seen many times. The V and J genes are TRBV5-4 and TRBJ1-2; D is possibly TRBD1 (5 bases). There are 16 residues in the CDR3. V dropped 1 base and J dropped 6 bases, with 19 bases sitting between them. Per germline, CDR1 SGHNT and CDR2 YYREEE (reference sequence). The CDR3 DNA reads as TGTGCCAGCAGCTTGTCCTTGTCGGGGGGGGAAAATGGCTACACCTTC. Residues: CASSLSLSGGENGYTF. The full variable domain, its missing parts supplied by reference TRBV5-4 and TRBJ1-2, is ETGVTQSPTHLIKTRGQQVTLRCSSQSGHNTVSWYQQALGQGPQFIFQYYREEENGRGNFPPRFSGLQFPNYSSELNVNALELDDSALYLCASSLSLSGGENGYTFGSGTRLTVV.

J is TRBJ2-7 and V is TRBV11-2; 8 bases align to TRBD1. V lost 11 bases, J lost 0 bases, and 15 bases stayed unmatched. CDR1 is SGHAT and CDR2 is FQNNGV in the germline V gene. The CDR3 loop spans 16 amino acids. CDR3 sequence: CAGSAPPGTGSYEQYF. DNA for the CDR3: TGTGCCGGTAGTGCCCCTCCCGGGACAGGCTCCTACGAGCAGTACTTC.

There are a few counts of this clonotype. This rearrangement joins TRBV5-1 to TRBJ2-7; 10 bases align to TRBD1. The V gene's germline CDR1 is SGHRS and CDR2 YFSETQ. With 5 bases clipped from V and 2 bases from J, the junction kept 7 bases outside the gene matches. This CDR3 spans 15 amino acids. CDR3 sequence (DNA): TGCGCCAGCAGTCTCACCGGGACAGGGGCCTACGAGCAGTACTTC. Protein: CASSLTGTGAYEQYF.

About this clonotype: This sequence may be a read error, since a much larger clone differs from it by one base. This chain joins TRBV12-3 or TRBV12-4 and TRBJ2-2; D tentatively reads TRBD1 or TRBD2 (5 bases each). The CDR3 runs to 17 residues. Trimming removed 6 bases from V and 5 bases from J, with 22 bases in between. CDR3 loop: CASRSPGAGRWTGELFF. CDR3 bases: TGTGCCAGCAGATCCCCCGGGGCAGGAAGATGGACCGGGGAGCTGTTTTTT.

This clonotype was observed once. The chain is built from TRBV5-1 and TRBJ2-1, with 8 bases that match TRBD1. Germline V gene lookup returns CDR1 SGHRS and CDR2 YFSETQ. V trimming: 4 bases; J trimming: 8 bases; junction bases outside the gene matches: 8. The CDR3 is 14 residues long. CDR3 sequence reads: CASSQDRAGDEQFF. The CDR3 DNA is TGCGCCAGCAGCCAGGACAGGGCCGGGGATGAGCAGTTCTTC.

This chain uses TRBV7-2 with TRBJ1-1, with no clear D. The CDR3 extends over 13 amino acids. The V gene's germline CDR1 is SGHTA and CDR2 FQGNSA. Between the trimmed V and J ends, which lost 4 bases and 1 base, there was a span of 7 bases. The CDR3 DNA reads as TGTGCCAGCAGCTGGAGGGAGAACACTGAAGCTTTCTTT. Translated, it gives CASSWRENTEAFF. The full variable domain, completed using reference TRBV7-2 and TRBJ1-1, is GAGVSQSPSNKVTEKGKDVELRCDPISGHTALYWYRQSLGQGLEFLIYFQGNSAPDKSGLPSDRFSAERTGGSVSTLTIQRTQQEDSAVYLCASSWRENTEAFFGQGTRLTVV.

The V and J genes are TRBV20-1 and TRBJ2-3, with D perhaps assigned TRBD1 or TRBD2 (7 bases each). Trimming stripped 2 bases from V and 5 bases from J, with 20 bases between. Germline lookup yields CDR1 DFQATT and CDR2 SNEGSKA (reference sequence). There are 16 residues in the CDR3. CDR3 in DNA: TGCAGTGCTAGATTACGCCGGACTAGACAGGGAGATACGCAGTATTTT. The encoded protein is CSARLRRTRQGDTQYF.

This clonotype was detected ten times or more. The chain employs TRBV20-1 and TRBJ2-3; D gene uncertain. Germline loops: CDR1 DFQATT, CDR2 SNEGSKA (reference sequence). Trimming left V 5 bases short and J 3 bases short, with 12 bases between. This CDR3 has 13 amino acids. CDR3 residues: CSAGNSMTDTQYF. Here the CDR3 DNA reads TGCAGTGCTGGGAATTCCATGACAGATACGCAGTATTTT.

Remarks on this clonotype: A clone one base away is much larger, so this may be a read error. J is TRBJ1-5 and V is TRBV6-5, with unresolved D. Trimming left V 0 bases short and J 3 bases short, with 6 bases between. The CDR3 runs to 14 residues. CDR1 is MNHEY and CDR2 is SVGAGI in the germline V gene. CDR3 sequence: CASSYSVNNQPQHF. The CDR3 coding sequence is TGTGCCAGCAGTTACTCGGTTAACAATCAGCCCCAGCATTTT.

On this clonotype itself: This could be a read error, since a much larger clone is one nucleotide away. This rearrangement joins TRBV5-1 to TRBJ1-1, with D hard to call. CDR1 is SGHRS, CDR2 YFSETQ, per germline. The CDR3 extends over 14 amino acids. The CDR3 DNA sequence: TGCGCCAGCATGGATACGGGTGGTTCTGCTGAAGCTCTCTTT. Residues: CASMDTGGSAEALF.

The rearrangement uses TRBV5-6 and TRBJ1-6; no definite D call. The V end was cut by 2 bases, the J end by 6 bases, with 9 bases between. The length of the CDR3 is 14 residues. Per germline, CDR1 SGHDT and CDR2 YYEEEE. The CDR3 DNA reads TGTGCCAGCAGCTTCTTGGCCCGTAATTCACCCCTCCACTTT. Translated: CASSFLARNSPLHF.

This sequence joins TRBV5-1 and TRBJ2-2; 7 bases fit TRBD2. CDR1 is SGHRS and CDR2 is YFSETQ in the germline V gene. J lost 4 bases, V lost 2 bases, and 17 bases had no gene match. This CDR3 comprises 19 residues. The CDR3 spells CASSFSAQGASGGTGELFF. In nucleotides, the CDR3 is TGCGCCAGCAGCTTTTCTGCCCAGGGTGCTAGCGGAGGCACCGGGGAGCTGTTTTTT. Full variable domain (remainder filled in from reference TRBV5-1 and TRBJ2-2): KAGVTQTPRYLIKTRGQQVTLSCSPISGHRSVSWYQQTPGQGLQFLFEYFSETQRNKGNFPGRFSGRQFSNSRSEMNVSTLELGDSALYLCASSFSAQGASGGTGELFFGEGSRLTVL.

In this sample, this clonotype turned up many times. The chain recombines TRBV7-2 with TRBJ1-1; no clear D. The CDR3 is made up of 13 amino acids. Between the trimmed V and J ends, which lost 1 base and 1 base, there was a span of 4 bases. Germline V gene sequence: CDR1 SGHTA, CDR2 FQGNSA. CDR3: CASSLVGNTEAFF. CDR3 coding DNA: TGTGCCAGCAGCTTAGTAGGGAACACTGAAGCTTTCTTT.

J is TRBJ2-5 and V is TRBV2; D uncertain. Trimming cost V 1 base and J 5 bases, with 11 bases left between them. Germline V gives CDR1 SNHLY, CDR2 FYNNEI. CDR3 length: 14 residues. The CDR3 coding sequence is TGTGCCAGCAGTGAAGAACAATTCGGGGAGACCCAGTACTTC. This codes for CASSEEQFGETQYF.

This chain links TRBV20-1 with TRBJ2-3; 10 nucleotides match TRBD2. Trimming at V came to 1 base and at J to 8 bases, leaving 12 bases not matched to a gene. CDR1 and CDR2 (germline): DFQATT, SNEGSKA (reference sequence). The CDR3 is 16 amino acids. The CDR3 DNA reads TGCAGTGCTAGAGGGGCTAGCGGGAGAGGTAGGGGTACGCAGTATTTT. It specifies CSARGASGRGRGTQYF.

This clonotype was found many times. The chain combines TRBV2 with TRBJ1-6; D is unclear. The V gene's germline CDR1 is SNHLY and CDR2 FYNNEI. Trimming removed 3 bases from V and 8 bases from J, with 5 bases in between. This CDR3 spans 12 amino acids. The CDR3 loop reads CASSDYDSPLHF. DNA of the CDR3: TGTGCCAGCAGTGATTACGATTCACCCCTCCACTTT.

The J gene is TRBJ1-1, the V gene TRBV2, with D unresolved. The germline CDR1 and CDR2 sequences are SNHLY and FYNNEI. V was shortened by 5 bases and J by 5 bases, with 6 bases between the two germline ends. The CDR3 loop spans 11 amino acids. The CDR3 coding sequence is TGTGCCAGCAGTCCCAGGACTGAAGCTTTCTTT. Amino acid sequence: CASSPRTEAFF.

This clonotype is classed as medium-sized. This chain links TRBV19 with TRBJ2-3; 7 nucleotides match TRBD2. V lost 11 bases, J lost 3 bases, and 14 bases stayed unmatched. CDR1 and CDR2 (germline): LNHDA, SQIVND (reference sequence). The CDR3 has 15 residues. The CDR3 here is CASASSGDGTDTQYF. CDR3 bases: TGTGCCTCCGCTTCTAGCGGAGACGGGACAGATACGCAGTATTTT.

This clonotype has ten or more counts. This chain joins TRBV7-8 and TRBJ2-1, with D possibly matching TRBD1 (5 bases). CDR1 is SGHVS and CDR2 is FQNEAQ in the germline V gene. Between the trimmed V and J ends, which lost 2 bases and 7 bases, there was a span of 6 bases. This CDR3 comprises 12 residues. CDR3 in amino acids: CASSLPGNEQFF. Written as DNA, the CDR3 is TGTGCCAGCAGCTTACCAGGGAATGAGCAGTTCTTC.

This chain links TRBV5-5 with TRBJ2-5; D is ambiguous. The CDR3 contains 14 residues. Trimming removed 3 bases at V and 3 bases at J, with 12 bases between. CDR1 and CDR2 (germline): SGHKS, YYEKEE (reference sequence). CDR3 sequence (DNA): TGTGCCAGCAGCTCTAGTGGGATGGAAGAGACCCAGTACTTC. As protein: CASSSSGMEETQYF.

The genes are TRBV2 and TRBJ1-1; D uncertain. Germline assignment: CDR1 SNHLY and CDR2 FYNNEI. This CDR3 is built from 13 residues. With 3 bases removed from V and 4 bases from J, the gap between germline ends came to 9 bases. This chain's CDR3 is CASSELRGTEAFF. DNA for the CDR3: TGTGCCAGCAGTGAGCTCCGGGGCACTGAAGCTTTCTTT.

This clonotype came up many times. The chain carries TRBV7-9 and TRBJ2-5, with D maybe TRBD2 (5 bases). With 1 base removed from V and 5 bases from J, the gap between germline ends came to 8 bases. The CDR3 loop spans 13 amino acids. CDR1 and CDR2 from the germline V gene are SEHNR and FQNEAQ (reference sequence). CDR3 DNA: TGTGCCAGCAGCTTAGTCGGGGAGGAGACCCAGTACTTC. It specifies CASSLVGEETQYF.

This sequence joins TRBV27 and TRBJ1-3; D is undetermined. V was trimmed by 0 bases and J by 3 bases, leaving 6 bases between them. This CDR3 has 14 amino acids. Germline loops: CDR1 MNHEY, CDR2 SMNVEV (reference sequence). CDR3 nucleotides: TGTGCCAGCAGTTTATCAGGGCTTGGAAACACCATATATTTT. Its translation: CASSLSGLGNTIYF.

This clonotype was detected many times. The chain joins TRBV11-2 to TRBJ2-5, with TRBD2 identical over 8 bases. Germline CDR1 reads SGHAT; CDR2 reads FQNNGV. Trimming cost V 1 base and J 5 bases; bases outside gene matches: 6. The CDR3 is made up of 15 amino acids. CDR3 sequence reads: CASSLVPGGMETQYF. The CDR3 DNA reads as TGTGCCAGCAGCTTAGTCCCGGGAGGGATGGAGACCCAGTACTTC.

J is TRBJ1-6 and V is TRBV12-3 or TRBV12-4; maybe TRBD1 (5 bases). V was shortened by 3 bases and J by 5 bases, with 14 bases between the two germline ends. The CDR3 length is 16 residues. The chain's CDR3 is CASSLRPRGNNSPLHF. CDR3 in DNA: TGTGCCAGCAGTTTGAGGCCCCGGGGGAATAATTCACCCCTCCACTTT.

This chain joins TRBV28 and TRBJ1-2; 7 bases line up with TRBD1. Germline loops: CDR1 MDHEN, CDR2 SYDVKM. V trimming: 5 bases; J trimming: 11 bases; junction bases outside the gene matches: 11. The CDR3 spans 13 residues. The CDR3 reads CASSKGGQSFYTF. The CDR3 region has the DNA TGTGCCAGCAGTAAAGGGGGACAGTCCTTTTACACCTTC.

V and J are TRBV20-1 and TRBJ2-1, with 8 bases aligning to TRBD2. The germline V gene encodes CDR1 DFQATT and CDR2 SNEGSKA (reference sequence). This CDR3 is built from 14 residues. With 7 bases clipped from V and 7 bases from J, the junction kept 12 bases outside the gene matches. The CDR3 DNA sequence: TGCAGTGTCCCGGACCAGCGGGAGTTTAATGAGCAGTTCTTC. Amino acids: CSVPDQREFNEQFF.

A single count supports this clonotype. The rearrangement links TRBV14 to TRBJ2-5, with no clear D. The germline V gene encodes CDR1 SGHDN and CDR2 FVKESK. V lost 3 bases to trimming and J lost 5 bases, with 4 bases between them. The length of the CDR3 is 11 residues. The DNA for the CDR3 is TGTGCCAGCAGCCACTATGAGACCCAGTACTTC. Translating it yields CASSHYETQYF.

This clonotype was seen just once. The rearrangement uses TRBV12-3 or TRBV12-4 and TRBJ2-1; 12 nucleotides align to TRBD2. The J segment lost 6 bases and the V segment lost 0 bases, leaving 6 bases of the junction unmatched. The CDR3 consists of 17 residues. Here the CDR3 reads CASSLARLAGEGNEQFF. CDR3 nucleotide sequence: TGTGCCAGCAGTTTAGCGCGACTAGCGGGAGAGGGCAATGAGCAGTTCTTC.

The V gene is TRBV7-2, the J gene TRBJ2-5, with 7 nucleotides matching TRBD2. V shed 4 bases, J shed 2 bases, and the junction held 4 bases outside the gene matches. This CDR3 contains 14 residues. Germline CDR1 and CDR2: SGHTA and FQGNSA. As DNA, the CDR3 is TGTGCCAGCAGCTGGATCGGGGGGCAAGAGACCCAGTACTTC. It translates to CASSWIGGQETQYF.